This T cell receptor (beta chain) was identified during a study of cytomegalovirus exposure and HLA in healthy donors. This clone has only one observation. Some clones are missing from TCRdb's copy, which holds only in-frame ones; the method was immunoSEQ multiplex PCR. The data contain roughly 70,000 clones, approximately 93% of them singletons. Germline lookup yields CDR1 LNHDA and CDR2 SQIVND (reference sequence). Unmatched junction bases numbered 4, after V lost 5 bases and J lost 0 bases. The CDR3 has 15 amino acids. The material sequenced was PBMCs. The TCR was taken from a man aged 18 to 30 in good health and CMV-seropositive. This chain links TRBV19 with TRBJ2-1, with 7 bases lining up with TRBD2. This CDR3 is CASSLLATSYNEQFF. The CDR3 nucleotides are TGTGCCAGTAGTCTACTAGCGACCTCCTACAATGAGCAGTTCTTC.